What follows are 12 T cell receptor beta chains derived from one specimen sequenced in a study of blood T cell repertoires in COVID-19. Method: immunoSEQ multiplex PCR; TCRdb's copy keeps in-frame clones and lacks some. The repertoire holds approximately 290,000 clones, with around 82% as singletons. Source material: peripheral blood. These receptors were obtained from a human donor with COVID-19, enrolled during active disease. The donor label of this sample is uncertain.

The chain links TRBV11-3 to TRBJ2-2; D is uncertain. This CDR3 has 13 amino acids. CDR1 and CDR2 (germline): SGHNT, YENEEA. The V gene lost 5 bases and the J gene lost 6 bases, with 10 bases spanning the gap. CDR3 DNA: TGTGCCAGCAGCCCTCCTGGCCCCGGGGAGCTGTTTTTT. Translated, it gives CASSPPGPGELFF. The variable domain in full, completed from reference TRBV11-3 and TRBJ2-2, reads EAGVVQSPRYKIIEKKQPVAFWCNPISGHNTLYWYLQNLGQGPELLIRYENEEAVDDSQLPKDRFSAERLKGVDSTLKIQPAELGDSAVYLCASSPPGPGELFFGEGSRLTVL.

The CDR3 protein is CSVGGGRPTNEQFF. As DNA, the CDR3 is TGCAGCGTTGGGGGTGGGAGGCCTACCAATGAGCAGTTCTTC. The V call is TRBV29-1, the J call TRBJ2-1, with D perhaps matching TRBD2 (6 bases). From germline, CDR1 is SQVTM and CDR2 ANQGSEA. The CDR3 runs to 14 residues. The ends were cut back, 4 bases at V and 6 bases at J, with 16 bases in the middle.

This clone was detected once. At one boundary the junction diverges from the germline segment, which might be a read error. The J gene is TRBJ2-7, the V gene TRBV2; the match to TRBD2 covers 9 bases. The germline V gene encodes CDR1 SNHLY and CDR2 FYNNEI. This CDR3 is 15 amino acids long. This chain's CDR3 is CASSEVVAGAVEQCF. CDR3 nucleotide sequence: TGTGCCAGCAGTGAGGTAGTAGCGGGAGCGGTTGAGCAGTGCTTC.

Here the CDR3 reads CASSLDPGISGGYTF. DNA of the CDR3: TGTGCCAGCAGCCTCGACCCGGGTATTAGCGGTGGCTACACCTTC. The chain joins TRBV7-9 to TRBJ1-2, with no clear D. The length of the CDR3 is 15 residues. Trimming took 5 bases from V and 7 from J, leaving 20 bases between them. Germline CDR1 is SEHNR and CDR2 is FQNEAQ (reference sequence). The whole variable domain, filled in from reference TRBV7-9 and TRBJ1-2, reads DTGVSQNPRHKITKRGQNVTFRCDPISEHNRLYWYRQTLGQGPEFLTYFQNEAQLEKSRLLSDRFSAERPKGSFSTLEIQRTEQGDSAMYLCASSLDPGISGGYTFGSGTRLTVV.

This chain uses TRBV19 with TRBJ2-7, with TRBD1 matching 10 bases. With V trimmed by 0 bases and J by 1 base, 9 bases remained unmatched. CDR1 is LNHDA, CDR2 SQIVND, per germline (reference sequence). The CDR3 totals 18 residues. The CDR3 DNA reads as TGTGCCAGTAGTATAGATCCCTCGGACAGGGGGGAATCCTACGAGCAGTACTTC. It specifies CASSIDPSDRGESYEQYF.

This clone has just a few counts. The chain carries TRBV19 and TRBJ1-5, with D possibly matching TRBD1 (6 bases). The germline V gene has CDR1 LNHDA and CDR2 SQIVND (reference sequence). V lost 7 bases and J lost 9, with 22 bases in between. The CDR3 runs 15 residues. CDR3 bases: TGTGCCAGTAATCCTCCGGGGACACGATACGGGCCCCAGCATTTT. It specifies CASNPPGTRYGPQHF.

The rearrangement joins TRBV19 to TRBJ1-2, with a tentative D call TRBD1 (5 bases). The CDR3 consists of 13 residues. Between the trimmed V and J ends, which lost 3 bases and 8 bases, there was a span of 13 bases. Germline assignment: CDR1 LNHDA and CDR2 SQIVND (reference sequence). CDR3 sequence reads: CASSMAGFDGYTF. As DNA, the CDR3 is TGTGCCAGTAGTATGGCAGGGTTCGACGGCTACACCTTC.

V gene TRBV5-1 combines with J gene TRBJ1-1, with 7 bases identical to TRBD1. Germline-derived CDR1 and CDR2 are SGHRS and YFSETQ. V dropped 5 bases and J dropped 3; count of bases not matched to a gene: 10. The CDR3 consists of 15 residues. The CDR3, as DNA: TGCGCCAGCAGTCGAGATTTCAGGGGGGACACTGAAGCTTTCTTT. Translating gives CASSRDFRGDTEAFF.

This clone was counted between two and nine times. The J gene is TRBJ2-7, the V gene TRBV6-5; 7 nucleotides agree with TRBD2. Germline CDR1 is MNHEY and CDR2 is SVGAGI. The CDR3 totals 16 residues. The V segment lost 4 bases and the J segment 6 bases; nucleotides outside the gene matches: 15. CDR3 region: CASSLPPSGYMSEQYF. The CDR3 DNA reads TGTGCCAGCAGTTTACCCCCTAGCGGTTACATGTCCGAGCAGTACTTC.

About this clone: This may be a read error, as it is one base from a much larger clone. The V gene is TRBV5-4, the J gene TRBJ2-6; D might be TRBD1 (6 bases). With 4 bases removed from V and 0 bases from J, the gap between germline ends came to 8 bases. This CDR3 is 15 amino acids long. The V gene's germline CDR1 is SGHNT and CDR2 YYREEE (reference sequence). CDR3 protein: CASSIQGSGANVLTF. For the CDR3, the DNA is TGTGCCAGCAGCATACAGGGCTCTGGGGCCAACGTCCTGACTTTC.

In its sample, this clone was seen once. This sequence joins TRBV29-1 and TRBJ1-2, with D possibly matching TRBD1 (5 bases). The CDR3 has 12 residues. V lost 7 bases to trimming and J lost 8 bases, with 17 bases between them. Germline values: CDR1 SQVTM, CDR2 ANQGSEA. This CDR3 is CSGGWQGQGYTF. The CDR3 DNA is TGCAGCGGTGGCTGGCAGGGCCAAGGCTACACCTTC.

This rearrangement joins TRBV7-9 to TRBJ2-6, with D perhaps TRBD2 (5 bases). The V end was cut by 5 bases, the J end by 3 bases, with 11 bases between. CDR3 size: 15 residues. Germline CDR1 is SEHNR and CDR2 is FQNEAQ (reference sequence). The CDR3 spells CASSRTGSGANVLTF. The CDR3 DNA reads as TGTGCCAGCAGCCGGACGGGGAGTGGGGCCAACGTCCTGACTTTC. Filled out from reference TRBV7-9 and TRBJ2-6, the complete variable domain reads DTGVSQNPRHKITKRGQNVTFRCDPISEHNRLYWYRQTLGQGPEFLTYFQNEAQLEKSRLLSDRFSAERPKGSFSTLEIQRTEQGDSAMYLCASSRTGSGANVLTFGAGSRLTVL.